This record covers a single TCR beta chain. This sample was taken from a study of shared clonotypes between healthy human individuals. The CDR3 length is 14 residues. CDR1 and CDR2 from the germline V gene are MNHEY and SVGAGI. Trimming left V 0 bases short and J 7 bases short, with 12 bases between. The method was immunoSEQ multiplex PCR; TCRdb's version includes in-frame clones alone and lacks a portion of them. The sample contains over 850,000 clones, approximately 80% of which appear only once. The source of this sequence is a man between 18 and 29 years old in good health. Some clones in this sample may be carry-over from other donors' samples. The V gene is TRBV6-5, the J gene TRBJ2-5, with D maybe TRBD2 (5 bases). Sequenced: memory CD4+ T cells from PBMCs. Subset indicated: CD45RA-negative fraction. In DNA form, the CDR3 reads TGTGCCAGCAGTTACTCGACGCGGGCGGGGACCCAGTACTTC. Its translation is CASSYSTRAGTQYF.